The rows below give T cell receptor beta chains drawn from one sample of a study of tumor-infiltrating lymphocytes in localized non-small cell lung cancer. Here immunoSEQ multiplex PCR was the method, and the copy in TCRdb shows in-frame clones only, minus some. The profile shows about 7,200 clones, approximately 75% of them singletons. The specimen sequenced was lung tumor tissue. These receptors were obtained from a human donor with non-small cell lung cancer. Each CDR3 is given with its conserved first and last residue. A D gene is named only where the DNA matches it firmly. Where a row states a size, it is once, few, many or the class of an expanded clone; other rows omit it.

DNA	CDR3	size	V	J	D
TGTGCCAGCAGCTCGGGACATGGCTACACCTTC	CASSSGHGYTF	-	TRBV5-6	TRBJ1-2	-
TGTGCCAGCAGTTACGGAGGGGTCGGAAACACCATATATTTT	CASSYGGVGNTIYF	-	TRBV6-5	TRBJ1-3	-
TGCAGCGTTCGGGACAGCAGCGGGACCCAGTACTTC	CSVRDSSGTQYF	-	TRBV29-1	TRBJ2-5	TRBD1
TGCGCCAGCAGCCCCGGACAGTTTAGGGCCGGGGAGCTGTTTTTT	CASSPGQFRAGELFF	-	TRBV4-1	TRBJ2-2	-
TGCGCCAGCAGCTTGGGTCTGCCGTCGACCTACGAGCAGTACTTC	CASSLGLPSTYEQYF	-	TRBV5-1	TRBJ2-7	-
TGTGCCAGTAGTAACACAGGGCGAGGCTACACCTTC	CASSNTGRGYTF	large	TRBV19	TRBJ1-2	-
TGTGCCAGTAGTTCCTGGGGTGGGGTAGCTTTCTTT	CASSSWGGVAFF	-	TRBV19	TRBJ1-1	-
TGCGCCAGCAGCTTGGCTGGCAGGGAGAAGAATACGCAGTATTTT	CASSLAGREKNTQYF	-	TRBV5-1	TRBJ2-3	-
TGCGCCAGCAGCCAAGCAGGGGCTGGTGAGCAGTTCTTC	CASSQAGAGEQFF	-	TRBV4-1	TRBJ2-1	-
TGTGCCAGCTCACCAGGAGTGGGACAGATTAATCAGCCCCAGCATTTT	CASSPGVGQINQPQHF	-	TRBV18	TRBJ1-5	TRBD1
TGTGCCTGGAGGGCAAAGTCGTTGGTAGGGGGGAAACTGTTTTTT	CAWRAKSLVGGKLFF	few	TRBV30	TRBJ1-4	-
TGTGCCTGGAGTCGAGCGGGGAGGGCCTCAATGGAGTACAATGAGCAGTTCTTC	CAWSRAGRASMEYNEQFF	-	TRBV30	TRBJ2-1	TRBD2
TGTGCCAGCAGCTTAGTTTCAGGGGGAGGCCAAGAGACCCAGTACTTC	CASSLVSGGGQETQYF	-	TRBV11-2	TRBJ2-5	-
TGTGCCAGCAGCCCTCGGGACAGGCTGGGGGCTTTCTTT	CASSPRDRLGAFF	few	TRBV7-9	TRBJ1-1	TRBD1
TGCGCCAGCAGTGCTACCGGGATTTACAATGAGCAGTTCTTC	CASSATGIYNEQFF	-	TRBV5-1	TRBJ2-1	-
TGTGCCAGCAGTCGTGACGGTCAGGTTAATGAAAAACTGTTTTTT	CASSRDGQVNEKLFF	-	TRBV5-5	TRBJ1-4	-
TGTGCCAGCAGCTTGGGGCTAGCGGGGGAGACCCAGTACTTC	CASSLGLAGETQYF	few	TRBV5-4	TRBJ2-5	TRBD2
TGTGCCAGTATGGGGGGCAGGGGAGGCCAGCCCCAGCATTTT	CASMGGRGGQPQHF	once	TRBV19	TRBJ1-5	-
TGTGCCAGCAGCTTGACTAGCGATACAGATACGCAGTATTTT	CASSLTSDTDTQYF	-	TRBV7-9	TRBJ2-3	TRBD2
TGTGCCAGCAGCCCGCTAGGGACGGAGAACTATGGCTACACCTTC	CASSPLGTENYGYTF	-	TRBV2	TRBJ1-2	-
TGCAGCTTCAGGGATGCCTACGAGCAGTACTTC	CSFRDAYEQYF	-	TRBV29-1	TRBJ2-7	-
TGTGCCAGCAGCTCCCGACAGGGGGCCGGGGAGCTGTTTTTT	CASSSRQGAGELFF	-	TRBV11-2	TRBJ2-2	TRBD1
TGTGCCACCGACGGGGGGACTAGCACAGATACGCAGTATTTT	CATDGGTSTDTQYF	few	TRBV19	TRBJ2-3	TRBD2
TGTGCCAGCAGCCAAGTTTCCTACAGGGCTTCTGAAGCTTTCTTT	CASSQVSYRASEAFF	-	TRBV14	TRBJ1-1	-
TGTGCCAGCAGTTTATCCACCCAGGGGACCATTCAGTACTTC	CASSLSTQGTIQYF	few	TRBV27	TRBJ2-4	-